This is a list of T cell receptor beta chains from one sample in a study of vaccination and CD4 T cells after COVID-19. Using its own MiXCR run on the PCR reads, TCRdb lists one record per CDR3 protein. The sample holds 20,000 or so distinct CDR3 sequences, about 60% seen once. The antigens these receptors bind are not known. The sequencing sample was made of CD4+ T cells from blood, cultured in vitro. The receptor source for this set is a human donor who had recovered from COVID-19. Both conserved end residues are part of each CDR3. The order of the fields is V gene, CDR3 protein.

TRBV27	CASRGQGAKPLHF
TRBV25-1	CASSGGYSNQPQHF
TRBV5-1	CASSLSRQSEQFF
TRBV2	CASEILSGTTEAFF
TRBV7-3	CASSLDSNQPQHF
TRBV6-5	CASSYGTGNSPLHF
TRBV2	CASSEAQETQYF
TRBV24-1	CATSDLTSDTTDTQYF
TRBV5-1	CASSIQGGDTGELFF
TRBV6-2/TRBV6-3	CASSSPRPGPRYQPQHF
TRBV10-1	CASSPTTGPAFF
TRBV10-1	CASGASAPNEQFF
TRBV7-2	CASSLGGLAVEEQFF
TRBV29-1	CSVVWDTKRTDTQYF
TRBV28	CASSFNAGNTIYF
TRBV28	CASSSMTGGETQYF
TRBV30	CAWSSQGFGYTF
TRBV2	CASTQKLPGLDLKETQYF
TRBV19	CASSRDSLYGYTF
TRBV27	CASSSVFGLGTDTQYF
TRBV20-1	CSASGNTGELFF
TRBV30	CASAQGRTEAFF
TRBV25-1	CASSDRRIQETQYF
TRBV21-1	CASSKGERRCGYYEQYF
TRBV19	CASSAGIRQPQHF
TRBV20-1	CSARDDTYNEQFF
TRBV27	CASSLFGRRSYNEQFF
TRBV5-1	CASSLGGQGNYGYTF
TRBV20-1	CSASRPAGDTDTQYF
TRBV24-1	CATSDLRPLGSPLHF
TRBV7-8	CASSLAWGAFTEAFF
TRBV7-2	CASSLVAGWEETQYF
TRBV6-2/TRBV6-3	CASSPRLGGETQYF
TRBV20-1	CSGAGKNIQYF
TRBV28	CASSSRTGPNPTGELFF
TRBV7-2	CASSLGGAGGQPQHF
TRBV2	CASQGMSLRPQHF
TRBV6-2/TRBV6-3	CASSYRRTDYEQYF
TRBV5-1	CASSPGTGYGYTF
TRBV12-3/TRBV12-4	CASSTLNNQPQHF
TRBV20-1	CSARPAGSSDNEQFF
TRBV20-1	CSARETGAGTEAFF
TRBV6-1	CASRLSGSPYEQYF
TRBV7-9	CASSTLLAGAYNEQFF
TRBV19	CASSGYVTFSNQPQHF
TRBV5-4	CASSITPDWRYYGYTF
TRBV19	CASSGQGDSPLHF
TRBV12-3/TRBV12-4	CASILGTGGLNTEAFF
TRBV18	CASSPPRTGVMNTEAFF
TRBV25-1	CASSDRGTDTQYF
TRBV6-1	CASSLGEHNEQFF
TRBV4-1	CASSPSPNTEAFF
TRBV29-1	CSVEKGRTANYGYTF
TRBV20-1	CSARKSGSTGTGELFF
TRBV28	CASSFTQGMSDTQYF
TRBV12-3/TRBV12-4	CAIRTRRYF
TRBV15	CATSKMGQTYEQYF